The clone carrying this T cell receptor (beta chain) was recorded a few times. Each CDR3 protein is one row after TCRdb ran MiXCR on the multiplex PCR reads. The data contain fewer than 140,000 distinct CDR3 sequences, approximately 28% of them singletons. Axillary draining lymph nodes of breast cancer patients supplied the node samples. CDR3 length: 21 residues. J was trimmed by 5 bases and V by 0 bases; bases with no gene match: 18. Germline assignment: CDR1 SGHRS and CDR2 YFSETQ. This specimen belongs to a study of breast tumors, draining lymph nodes, adjacent tissues. V usage is TRBV5-1 and J usage is TRBJ2-2; 11 nucleotides agree with TRBD2. The source is a female donor with breast cancer. Some clones in this sample may be carry-over from other donors' samples. The sequencing sample was made of axillary lymph node tissue. CDR3 sequence (DNA): TGCGCCAGCAGCTTGGGGGACAGAACCCAACTAGCGGGAGTGTGGACCGGGGAGCTGTTTTTT. It specifies CASSLGDRTQLAGVWTGELFF.